The 27 T cell receptor beta chains below come from one sample, sequenced in a study of OX40 agonist ivuxolimab in advanced cancers. The assay was immunoSEQ multiplex PCR, and TCRdb's table has in-frame clones only and misses some. The data show tens of thousands of clones, around 79% seen once. The sample consisted of CD4+ or CD8+ T cells sorted from blood, taken in a trial of the OX40 agonist ivuxolimab. The receptor set was obtained from an adult with an advanced solid tumor such as melanoma, head and neck, liver or kidney cancer.

V gene TRBV7-9 combines with J gene TRBJ1-2, with 11 bases that match TRBD1. After removal of 5 bases from V and 4 bases from J, the junction contained 6 bases not matched to a gene. Germline V gene lookup returns CDR1 SEHNR and CDR2 FQNEAQ (reference sequence). The CDR3 extends over 15 amino acids. CDR3 region: CASSIPGTGGYGYTF. The CDR3 nucleotides read TGTGCCAGCAGCATCCCCGGGACAGGGGGCTATGGCTACACCTTC.

The chain has TRBV28 and TRBJ1-5; D is unclear. The CDR3 runs 14 residues. Between the trimmed V and J ends, which lost 4 bases and 11 bases, there was a span of 18 bases. Germline CDR1 and CDR2: MDHEN and SYDVKM. This CDR3 is CASSSTGELWTQHF. CDR3 sequence (DNA): TGTGCCAGCAGTTCGACTGGGGAGCTTTGGACCCAGCATTTT.

The chain has TRBV9 and TRBJ2-7, with 10 bases identical to TRBD2. The V segment lost 0 bases and the J segment 4 bases; nucleotides outside the gene matches: 4. CDR1 is SGDLS, CDR2 YYNGEE, per germline. The CDR3 extends over 15 amino acids. CDR3 residues: CASSVGGTSVYEQYF. Written as DNA, the CDR3 is TGTGCCAGCAGCGTAGGGGGGACTAGCGTTTACGAGCAGTACTTC.

This clone occurred once. V and J are TRBV5-5 and TRBJ2-3; 15 nucleotides agree with TRBD2. The CDR3 totals 16 residues. The germline V gene has CDR1 SGHKS and CDR2 YYEKEE (reference sequence). The V gene end was trimmed by 4 bases and the J gene end by 4 bases; junction bases not matched to a gene: 4. CDR3: CASSLGLAGGPDTQYF. CDR3 in DNA: TGTGCCAGCAGCCTAGGACTAGCGGGGGGGCCAGATACGCAGTATTTT.

This clone came up a few times. The chain joins TRBV30 to TRBJ1-2; TRBD1 matches at 7 bases. CDR1 is GTSNPN and CDR2 is SVGIG in the germline V gene (reference sequence). The CDR3 has 15 residues. Germline trimming cut 0 bases from V and 3 bases from J; bases unmatched to any gene: 7. In DNA form, the CDR3 reads TGTGCCTGGAGTGTACAGGGGTGGGACGACTATGGCTACACCTTC. This translates into CAWSVQGWDDYGYTF.

This chain connects TRBV6-1 to TRBJ2-1, with a possible D match to TRBD2 (6 bases). Trimming pared 4 bases from V and 9 bases from J, leaving 13 bases between. The CDR3 spans 13 residues. The germline V gene encodes CDR1 MNHNS and CDR2 SASEGT. CDR3 DNA: TGTGCCAGCAGTGCCCTCGGGGGAGTTGAGCAGTTCTTC. Protein product: CASSALGGVEQFF.

The gene calls are TRBV5-1 and TRBJ1-2; D uncertain. Germline CDR1 reads SGHRS; CDR2 reads YFSETQ. The CDR3 sequence is 13 residues long. V was pared by 4 bases and J by 3 bases, with 10 bases between. CDR3: CASSKQEDYGYTF. Here the CDR3 DNA reads TGCGCCAGCAGCAAGCAGGAGGACTATGGCTACACCTTC. The full variable domain, its missing parts supplied by reference TRBV5-1 and TRBJ1-2, is KAGVTQTPRYLIKTRGQQVTLSCSPISGHRSVSWYQQTPGQGLQFLFEYFSETQRNKGNFPGRFSGRQFSNSRSEMNVSTLELGDSALYLCASSKQEDYGYTFGSGTRLTVV.

The rearrangement uses TRBV18 and TRBJ2-2; TRBD2 aligns across 11 bases. Germline assignment: CDR1 KGHSH and CDR2 LQKENI. V lost 3 bases, J lost 6 bases, and 6 bases stayed unmatched. The length of the CDR3 is 16 residues. CDR3 sequence (DNA): TGTGCCAGCTCACCGAGGCTAGCGGGAGGAGCCGGGGAGCTGTTTTTT. Translation: CASSPRLAGGAGELFF.

The gene calls are TRBV30 and TRBJ2-3; no reliable D call. This CDR3 has 10 residues. V dropped 3 bases and J dropped 8 bases, with 6 bases sitting between them. CDR1 and CDR2 from the germline V gene are GTSNPN and SVGIG (reference sequence). DNA of the CDR3: TGTGCCTGGAGCCGAGGTACGCAGTATTTT. It encodes CAWSRGTQYF.

This clone was picked up one time. The rearrangement uses TRBV5-5 and TRBJ1-5; D perhaps matches TRBD1 (5 bases). The CDR3 is 16 amino acids. The germline V and J ends were trimmed by 4 bases and 2 bases, with 16 bases remaining between them. Germline lookup yields CDR1 SGHKS and CDR2 YYEKEE (reference sequence). The CDR3 here is CASSAGAQRGNQPQHF. The CDR3 DNA follows: TGTGCCAGCAGCGCCGGGGCGCAGAGGGGCAATCAGCCCCAGCATTTT.

The chain recombines TRBV7-2 with TRBJ2-7; D remains unclear. The CDR3 sequence is 14 residues long. The V end lost 1 base, the J end lost 3 bases, and 10 bases lay between the germline ends. Germline-derived CDR1 and CDR2 are SGHTA and FQGNSA. CDR3: CASSLGALVYEQYF. DNA of the CDR3: TGTGCCAGCAGCTTAGGTGCCCTAGTCTACGAGCAGTACTTC. The whole variable domain, filled in from reference TRBV7-2 and TRBJ2-7, reads GAGVSQSPSNKVTEKGKDVELRCDPISGHTALYWYRQSLGQGLEFLIYFQGNSAPDKSGLPSDRFSAERTGGSVSTLTIQRTQQEDSAVYLCASSLGALVYEQYFGPGTRLTVT.

This rearrangement joins TRBV23-1 to TRBJ2-1, with D maybe TRBD2 (6 bases). TRBV23-1 is given ORF status, its function remaining uncertain. V was clipped by 0 bases and J by 5 bases, with 20 bases between them. The CDR3 runs to 18 residues. Here the CDR3 DNA reads TGCGCCAGCAGTCAATCGAGATCGGGAGAAGGCTGGAACAATGAGCAGTTCTTC. This encodes CASSQSRSGEGWNNEQFF.

The gene calls are TRBV7-2 and TRBJ2-3; perhaps D is TRBD1 or TRBD2 (5 bases each). V was cut by 6 bases and J by 6 bases, with 19 bases left in between. Per the germline V gene, CDR1 is SGHTA and CDR2 is FQGNSA. CDR3 size: 15 residues. The CDR3 loop reads CASSLSRDRLDTQYF. Here the CDR3 DNA reads TGTGCCAGCAGTTTAAGCCGGGACCGCCTGGATACGCAGTATTTT.

The chain uses TRBV28 and TRBJ1-2; D ambiguous. Trimming pared 4 bases from V and 4 bases from J, leaving 13 bases between. CDR3 length: 14 residues. CDR1 is MDHEN and CDR2 is SYDVKM in the germline V gene. The CDR3 sequence: CASSSPLHPYGYTF. The CDR3 DNA reads as TGTGCCAGCAGTTCCCCCTTGCATCCCTATGGCTACACCTTC.

V usage is TRBV4-1 and J usage is TRBJ2-1, with 12 nucleotides matching TRBD2. The CDR3 sequence is 19 residues long. Per the germline V gene, CDR1 is MGHRA and CDR2 is YSYEKL. Trimming removed 0 bases from V and 7 bases from J; junction bases left unmatched: 13. Written as DNA, the CDR3 is TGCGCCAGCAGCCAAGACCCCGCCCGGACTAGCGGGATAGGAAATGAGCAGTTCTTC. This codes for CASSQDPARTSGIGNEQFF.

This clone was found once. The chain joins TRBV6-5 to TRBJ2-3; 10 bases map to TRBD2. The germline CDR1 and CDR2 sequences are MNHEY and SVGAGI. This CDR3 is 15 amino acids long. J was trimmed by 1 base and V by 8 bases; bases with no gene match: 6. CDR3 coding DNA: TGTGCCAGCGGATCCGGGACTAGCGGCACAGATACGCAGTATTTT. Translating it yields CASGSGTSGTDTQYF.

This clone was observed once. The genes are TRBV6-1 and TRBJ1-1; 7 nucleotides match TRBD1. Germline CDR1 is MNHNS and CDR2 is SASEGT. V shed 6 bases and J 4 bases; nucleotides not matched to a gene: 8. This CDR3 is built from 14 residues. DNA of the CDR3: TGTGCCAGCAGAATAACAGGGGCGGGCACTGAAGCTTTCTTT. Encoded protein: CASRITGAGTEAFF.

The rearrangement uses TRBV7-9 and TRBJ2-1, with 7 positions matching TRBD1. V dropped 5 bases and J dropped 3; count of bases not matched to a gene: 7. The CDR3 has 15 amino acids. Looked up from germline, CDR1 is SEHNR and CDR2 is FQNEAQ (reference sequence). Here the CDR3 DNA reads TGTGCCAGCAGCCAGGGGGAGATCAACTACAATGAGCAGTTCTTC. Amino acid sequence: CASSQGEINYNEQFF.

V and J are TRBV4-1 and TRBJ1-4; 7 nucleotides line up with TRBD1. The CDR3 runs 19 residues. V shed 0 bases, J shed 7 bases, and the junction held 17 bases outside the gene matches. CDR1 and CDR2 (germline): MGHRA, YSYEKL. This CDR3 is CASSQDWDSEGARGEKLFF. The DNA for the CDR3 is TGCGCCAGCAGCCAAGATTGGGACAGCGAGGGGGCCCGTGGTGAAAAACTGTTTTTT.

The V gene is TRBV19, the J gene TRBJ2-3; 11 bases align to TRBD1. Germline V CDR1 and CDR2: LNHDA, SQIVND (reference sequence). V trimming: 0 bases; J trimming: 5 bases; junction bases outside the gene matches: 10. CDR3 length equals 18 residues. Written as DNA, the CDR3 is TGTGCCAGTAGTATAGACCCCCGCGGACAGGGGGCGAAAGATACGCAGTATTTT. It specifies CASSIDPRGQGAKDTQYF. Together with reference TRBV19 and TRBJ2-3, the CDR3 gives the full variable domain: DGGITQSPKYLFRKEGQNVTLSCEQNLNHDAMYWYRQDPGQGLRLIYYSQIVNDFQKGDIAEGYSVSREKKESFPLTVTSAQKNPTAFYLCASSIDPRGQGAKDTQYFGPGTRLTVL.

This sequence joins TRBV6-1 and TRBJ1-2, with D possibly TRBD1 on 5 matching bases. CDR3 length equals 13 residues. The V gene lost 6 bases and the J gene lost 6 bases, with 14 bases spanning the gap. The V gene's germline CDR1 is MNHNS and CDR2 SASEGT. The CDR3 reads CASRVTGLHGYTF. Written as DNA, the CDR3 is TGTGCCAGCAGGGTCACAGGCTTGCATGGCTACACCTTC.

As to this clone: A junction end diverges from the germline sequence, so it may reflect a read error. V gene TRBV7-7 combines with J gene TRBJ2-2; TRBD1 agrees at 8 bases. The CDR3 is made up of 16 amino acids. Germline CDR1 SSHAT, CDR2 FNYEAQ (reference sequence). CDR3 bases: TGTGCTAGCAGCAAACTGGACAGGGCGAACACCGGGGAGCTGTTTTTT. Protein sequence: CASSKLDRANTGELFF.

The DNA for the CDR3 is TGCGCCAGCAGCCAAGACATAATAGCGGGGGCCTCCTCCTACGAGCAGTACTTC. It is translated as CASSQDIIAGASSYEQYF. The chain recombines TRBV4-1 with TRBJ2-7; 9 bases map to TRBD2. The CDR3 runs to 18 residues. V shed 0 bases and J 0 bases; nucleotides not matched to a gene: 9. Germline assignment: CDR1 MGHRA and CDR2 YSYEKL.

The J gene is TRBJ1-1, the V gene TRBV5-1; TRBD1 might be the D (5 bases). This CDR3 spans 13 amino acids. Looked up from germline, CDR1 is SGHRS and CDR2 is YFSETQ. With 4 bases removed from V and 3 bases from J, the gap between germline ends came to 10 bases. CDR3 bases: TGCGCCAGCAGCCGACAGAGAGACACTGAAGCTTTCTTT. As protein: CASSRQRDTEAFF.

The chain is built from TRBV19 and TRBJ1-5, with a tentative D call TRBD1 (5 bases). V was shortened by 6 bases and J by 3 bases, with 12 bases between the two germline ends. The germline gives CDR1 LNHDA, CDR2 SQIVND (reference sequence). This CDR3 spans 14 amino acids. This CDR3 reads CASSAGLNNQPQHF. CDR3 DNA sequence: TGTGCCAGTAGCGCGGGACTCAACAATCAGCCCCAGCATTTT.

The V call is TRBV7-9, the J call TRBJ2-5; D remains unclear. Trimming shortened V by 2 bases and J by 1 base, and 8 bases separated the two germline ends. Germline V CDR1 and CDR2: SEHNR, FQNEAQ (reference sequence). The CDR3 contains 14 residues. CDR3 sequence (DNA): TGTGCCAGCAGCTTATCCCACAGCCAAGAGACCCAGTACTTC. Translating gives CASSLSHSQETQYF.

The table lists this clone with a count of one. The chain recombines TRBV7-2 with TRBJ2-3, with D tentatively TRBD1 or TRBD2 (5 bases each). In germline, CDR1 is SGHTA, CDR2 FQGNSA. V gave up 5 bases and J gave up 6 bases, with 15 bases separating them. This CDR3 has 14 residues. CDR3 sequence (DNA): TGTGCCAGCAGCAAGGTCGGGGCAGGGGATACGCAGTATTTT. Translated, it gives CASSKVGAGDTQYF.